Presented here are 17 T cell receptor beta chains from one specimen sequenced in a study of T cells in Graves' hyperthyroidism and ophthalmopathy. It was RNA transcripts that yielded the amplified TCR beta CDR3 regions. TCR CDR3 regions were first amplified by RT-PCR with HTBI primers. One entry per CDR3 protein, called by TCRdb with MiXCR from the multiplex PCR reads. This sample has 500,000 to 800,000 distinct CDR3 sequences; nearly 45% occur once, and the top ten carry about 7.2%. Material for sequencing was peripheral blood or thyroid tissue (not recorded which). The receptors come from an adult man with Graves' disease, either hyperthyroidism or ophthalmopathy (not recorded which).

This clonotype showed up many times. The CDR3 region has the DNA TGCAGTGCTAGTCCCAGCGGGCACGGTAACACCGGGGAGCTGTTTTTT. Translation gives CSASPSGHGNTGELFF. The V gene is TRBV20-1, the J gene TRBJ2-2, with TRBD2 as a possible D gene (6 bases). This CDR3 is 16 amino acids long. V was cut by 3 bases and J by 2 bases, with 16 bases left in between. From germline, CDR1 is DFQATT and CDR2 SNEGSKA (reference sequence).

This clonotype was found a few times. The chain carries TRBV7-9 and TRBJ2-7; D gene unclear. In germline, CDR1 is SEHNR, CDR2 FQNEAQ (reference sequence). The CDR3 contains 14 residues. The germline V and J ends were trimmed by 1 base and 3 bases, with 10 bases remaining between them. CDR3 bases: TGTGCCAGCAGCTTAGGTGCCAGAATCTACGAGCAGTACTTC. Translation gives CASSLGARIYEQYF.

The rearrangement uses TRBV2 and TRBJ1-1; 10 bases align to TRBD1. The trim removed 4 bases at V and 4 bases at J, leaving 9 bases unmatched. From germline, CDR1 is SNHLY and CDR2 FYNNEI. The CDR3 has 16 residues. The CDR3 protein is CASSGGQGNGGTEAFF. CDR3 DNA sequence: TGTGCCAGCAGTGGGGGACAGGGGAACGGGGGCACTGAAGCTTTCTTT.

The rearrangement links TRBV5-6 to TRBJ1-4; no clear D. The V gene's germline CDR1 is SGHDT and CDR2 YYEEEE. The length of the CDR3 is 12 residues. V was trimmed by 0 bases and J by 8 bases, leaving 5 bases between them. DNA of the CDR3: TGTGCCAGCAGCTTGGAAGCAGAAAAACTGTTTTTT. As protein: CASSLEAEKLFF.

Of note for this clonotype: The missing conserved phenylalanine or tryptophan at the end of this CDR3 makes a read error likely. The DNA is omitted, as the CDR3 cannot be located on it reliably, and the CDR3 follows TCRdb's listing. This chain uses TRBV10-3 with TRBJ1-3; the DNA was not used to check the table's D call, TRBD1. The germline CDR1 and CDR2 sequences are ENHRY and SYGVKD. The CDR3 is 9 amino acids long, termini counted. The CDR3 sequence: CAISESGGQ.

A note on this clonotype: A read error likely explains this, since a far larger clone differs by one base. The CDR3 region is CASSLTEGNTEAFF. The CDR3 coding sequence is TGTGCCAGCAGCCTAACAGAGGGGAACACTGAAGCTTTCTTT. The chain couples TRBV7-2 to TRBJ1-1; D is undetermined. V lost 5 bases to trimming and J lost 1 base, with 11 bases between them. There are 14 residues in the CDR3. Germline assignment: CDR1 SGHTA and CDR2 FQGNSA. Looking up the rest from reference TRBV7-2 and TRBJ1-1 gives the full variable domain: GAGVSQSPSNKVTEKGKDVELRCDPISGHTALYWYRQSLGQGLEFLIYFQGNSAPDKSGLPSDRFSAERTGGSVSTLTIQRTQQEDSAVYLCASSLTEGNTEAFFGQGTRLTVV.

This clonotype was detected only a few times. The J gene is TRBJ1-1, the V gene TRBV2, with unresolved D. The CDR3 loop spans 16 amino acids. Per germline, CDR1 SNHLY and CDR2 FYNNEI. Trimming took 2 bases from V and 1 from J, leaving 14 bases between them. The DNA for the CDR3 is TGTGCCAGCAGTGAAAGGAGGTCCGGAAAGAACACTGAAGCTTTCTTT. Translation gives CASSERRSGKNTEAFF.

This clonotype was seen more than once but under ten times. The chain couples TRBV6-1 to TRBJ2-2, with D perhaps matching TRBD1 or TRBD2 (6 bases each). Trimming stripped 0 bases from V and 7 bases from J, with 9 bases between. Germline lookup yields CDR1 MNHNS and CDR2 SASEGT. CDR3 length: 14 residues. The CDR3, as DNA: TGTGCCAGCAGTGAAGCGGGGGGCGGCGGGGAGCTGTTTTTT. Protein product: CASSEAGGGGELFF.

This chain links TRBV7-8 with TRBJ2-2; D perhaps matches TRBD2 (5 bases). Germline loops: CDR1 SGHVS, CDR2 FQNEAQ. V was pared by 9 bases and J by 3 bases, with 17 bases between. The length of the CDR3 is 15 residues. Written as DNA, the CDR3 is TGTGCCAGTAGTATTGAGGGTACCTACACCGGGGAGCTGTTTTTT. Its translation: CASSIEGTYTGELFF. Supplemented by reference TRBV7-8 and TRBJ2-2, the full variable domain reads GAGVSQSPRYKVAKRGQDVALRCDPISGHVSLFWYQQALGQGPEFLTYFQNEAQLDKSGLPSDRFFAERPEGSVSTLKIQRTQQEDSAVYLCASSIEGTYTGELFFGEGSRLTVL.

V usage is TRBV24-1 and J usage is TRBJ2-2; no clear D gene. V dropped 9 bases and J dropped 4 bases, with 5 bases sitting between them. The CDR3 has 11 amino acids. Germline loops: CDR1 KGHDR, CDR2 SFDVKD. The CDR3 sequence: CATYGTGELFF. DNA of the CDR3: TGTGCCACCTACGGCACCGGGGAGCTGTTTTTT.

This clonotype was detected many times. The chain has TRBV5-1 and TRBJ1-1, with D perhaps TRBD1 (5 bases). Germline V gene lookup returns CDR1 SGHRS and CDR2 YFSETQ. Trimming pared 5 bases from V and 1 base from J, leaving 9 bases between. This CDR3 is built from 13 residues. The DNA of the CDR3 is TGCGCCAGCAGGGGGACGGAGAACACTGAAGCTTTCTTT. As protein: CASRGTENTEAFF.

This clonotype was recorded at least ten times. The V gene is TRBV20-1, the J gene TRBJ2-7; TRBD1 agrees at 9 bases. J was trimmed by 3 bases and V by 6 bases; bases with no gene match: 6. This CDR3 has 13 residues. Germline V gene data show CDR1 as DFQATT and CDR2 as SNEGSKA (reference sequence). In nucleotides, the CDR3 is TGCAGTGCCACAAGACAGGGGGTCTACGAGCAGTACTTC. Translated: CSATRQGVYEQYF.

CDR3 protein: CSVLDRGAEAFF. CDR3 DNA: TGCAGCGTCCTGGACAGGGGGGCTGAAGCTTTCTTT. The chain has TRBV29-1 and TRBJ1-1, with TRBD1 identical over 10 bases. The trim removed 6 bases at V and 6 bases at J, leaving 4 bases unmatched. This CDR3 comprises 12 residues. Germline V gene lookup returns CDR1 SQVTM and CDR2 ANQGSEA.

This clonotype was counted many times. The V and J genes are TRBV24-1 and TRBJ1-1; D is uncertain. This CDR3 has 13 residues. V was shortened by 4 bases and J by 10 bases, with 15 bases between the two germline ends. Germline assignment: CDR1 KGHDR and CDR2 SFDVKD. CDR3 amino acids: CATSDSASYRAFF. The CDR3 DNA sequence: TGTGCCACCAGTGACTCAGCATCATACCGAGCTTTCTTT.

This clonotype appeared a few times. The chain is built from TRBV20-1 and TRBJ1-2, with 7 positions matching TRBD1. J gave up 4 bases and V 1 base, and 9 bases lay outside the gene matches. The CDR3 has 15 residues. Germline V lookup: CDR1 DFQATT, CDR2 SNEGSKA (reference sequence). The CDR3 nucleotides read TGCAGTGCTAGAGCCGGACAGGAGAACTTCTATGGCTACACCTTC. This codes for CSARAGQENFYGYTF.

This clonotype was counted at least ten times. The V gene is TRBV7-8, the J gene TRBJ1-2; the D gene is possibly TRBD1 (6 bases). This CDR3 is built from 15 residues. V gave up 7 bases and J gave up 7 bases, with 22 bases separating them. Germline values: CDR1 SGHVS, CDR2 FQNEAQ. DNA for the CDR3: TGTGCCAGCACCCCGCTTGTTCAGGGGATTGGTGGCTACACCTTC. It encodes CASTPLVQGIGGYTF. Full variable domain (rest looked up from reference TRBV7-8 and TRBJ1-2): GAGVSQSPRYKVAKRGQDVALRCDPISGHVSLFWYQQALGQGPEFLTYFQNEAQLDKSGLPSDRFFAERPEGSVSTLKIQRTQQEDSAVYLCASTPLVQGIGGYTFGSGTRLTVV.

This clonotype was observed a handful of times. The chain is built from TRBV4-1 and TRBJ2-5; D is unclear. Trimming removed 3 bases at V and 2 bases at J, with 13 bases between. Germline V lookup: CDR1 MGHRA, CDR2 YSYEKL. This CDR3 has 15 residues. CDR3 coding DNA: TGCGCCAGCAGCCAGCGCATAGGACCGCAAGAGACCCAGTACTTC. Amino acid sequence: CASSQRIGPQETQYF.